This passage covers 18 T cell receptor beta chains from one sample sequenced in a study of T cell responses to AZD1222 COVID-19 vaccine. Clones were sequenced by immunoSEQ multiplex PCR, and TCRdb holds only the in-frame ones, with some missing. The table lists fewer than 120,000 clones, about 90% of them singletons. The sequences come from peripheral blood, collected 28 days after the second AZD1222 dose. These receptors came from an adult who received the AZD1222 COVID-19 vaccine.

V and J are TRBV28 and TRBJ2-3; the D is unclear. The CDR3 has 14 residues. The V end was cut by 2 bases, the J end by 2 bases, with 8 bases between. Per the germline V gene, CDR1 is MDHEN and CDR2 is SYDVKM. CDR3 coding DNA: TGTGCCAGCAGTTTAGGTCAGGCCACAGATACGCAGTATTTT. Its translation is CASSLGQATDTQYF.

This clone was picked up one time. The chain links TRBV29-1 to TRBJ2-5; D is unresolved. Trimming stripped 5 bases from V and 9 bases from J, with 16 bases between. The CDR3 sequence is 12 residues long. Germline lookup yields CDR1 SQVTM and CDR2 ANQGSEA. CDR3 nucleotides: TGCAGCGTTCAAAACTTAATTCAGGCCCAGTACTTC. Translation: CSVQNLIQAQYF.

The J gene is TRBJ2-3, the V gene TRBV5-1, with D perhaps TRBD1 (7 bases). Trimming cost V 0 bases and J 8 bases, with 19 bases left between them. Germline V gives CDR1 SGHRS, CDR2 YFSETQ. The CDR3 covers 16 residues. This CDR3 reads CASSLEQGSMGGTQYF. CDR3 nucleotide sequence: TGCGCCAGCAGCTTGGAACAGGGGTCCATGGGAGGTACGCAGTATTTT.

This clone was seen a single time. The chain employs TRBV2 and TRBJ2-5; 11 nucleotides align to TRBD2. V was clipped by 8 bases and J by 6 bases; unmatched bases: 5. Germline values: CDR1 SNHLY, CDR2 FYNNEI. The CDR3 covers 13 residues. CDR3 region: CASLTSGKQTQYF. The DNA of the CDR3 is TGTGCCAGCTTGACTAGCGGGAAACAGACCCAGTACTTC.

This clone is a singleton in its sample. The chain employs TRBV18 and TRBJ2-7, with D hard to call. Germline V gene sequence: CDR1 KGHSH, CDR2 LQKENI. The CDR3 spans 14 residues. The V and J ends lost 0 bases and 1 base respectively, with 7 bases between them. CDR3 residues: CASSPPGKSYEQYF. CDR3 DNA: TGTGCCAGCTCACCACCAGGGAAATCCTACGAGCAGTACTTC.

The CDR3 here is CASSRKGQGAFGYTF. The CDR3 DNA sequence: TGTGCCAGCAGTCGTAAGGGACAGGGGGCGTTCGGCTACACCTTC. The V and J genes are TRBV27 and TRBJ1-2; 12 nucleotides match TRBD1. The V gene end was trimmed by 5 bases and the J gene end by 8 bases; junction bases not matched to a gene: 9. The CDR3 extends over 15 amino acids. The V gene's germline CDR1 is MNHEY and CDR2 SMNVEV (reference sequence).

J is TRBJ2-7 and V is TRBV9, with a weak D call TRBD1 (7 bases). V lost 4 bases to trimming and J lost 5 bases, with 19 bases between them. Germline loops: CDR1 SGDLS, CDR2 YYNGEE. The CDR3 is 15 amino acids. CDR3 in DNA: TGTGCCAGCAGCTCAGAGGGGGCAGGGGGGCACGAGCAGTACTTC. The encoded protein is CASSSEGAGGHEQYF.

The chain recombines TRBV2 with TRBJ1-6; D not certain. Germline CDR1 SNHLY, CDR2 FYNNEI. Trimming stripped 11 bases from V and 7 bases from J, with 12 bases between. The CDR3 has 12 residues. As DNA, the CDR3 is TGTGCCGGACGGACGGACAATTCACCCCTCCACTTT. Translating it yields CAGRTDNSPLHF.

The V call is TRBV28, the J call TRBJ1-2; D is uncertain. The CDR3 spans 12 residues. V lost 10 bases, J lost 1 base, and 10 bases lay in between. Germline V lookup: CDR1 MDHEN, CDR2 SYDVKM. The CDR3 sequence is CAILDGNYGYTF. The DNA for the CDR3 is TGTGCCATCCTGGATGGTAACTATGGCTACACCTTC.

A few counts support this clone. This sequence joins TRBV5-4 and TRBJ1-2; TRBD1 is a possible D gene (5 bases). Germline-derived CDR1 and CDR2 are SGHNT and YYREEE (reference sequence). The CDR3 runs 13 residues. V lost 4 bases to trimming and J lost 4 bases, with 11 bases between them. CDR3: CASSPGTAYGYTF. As DNA, the CDR3 is TGTGCCAGCAGCCCCGGGACGGCCTATGGCTACACCTTC. Based on the CDR3 plus reference TRBV5-4 and TRBJ1-2, the full variable domain is ETGVTQSPTHLIKTRGQQVTLRCSSQSGHNTVSWYQQALGQGPQFIFQYYREEENGRGNFPPRFSGLQFPNYSSELNVNALELDDSALYLCASSPGTAYGYTFGSGTRLTVV.

The table lists this clone with a count of one. This chain connects TRBV19 to TRBJ1-2; weak D call: TRBD1 (6 bases). The V end lost 2 bases, the J end lost 10 bases, and 14 bases lay between the germline ends. CDR3 size: 13 residues. Germline CDR1 is LNHDA and CDR2 is SQIVND (reference sequence). The CDR3: CASSIQFGQPYTF. In DNA, the CDR3 is TGTGCCAGTAGTATACAATTCGGACAGCCCTACACCTTC.

V usage is TRBV28 and J usage is TRBJ2-7, with D perhaps matching TRBD2 (6 bases). Trimming removed 8 bases from V and 2 bases from J, with 10 bases in between. The CDR3 totals 12 residues. CDR1 is MDHEN, CDR2 SYDVKM, per germline. The CDR3 spells CASYSGTYEQYF. The CDR3 bases are TGTGCCAGCTATAGCGGAACCTACGAGCAGTACTTC.

The CDR3 here is CASSLHARTGELFF. For the CDR3, the DNA is TGTGCCAGCAGTTTGCACGCCCGAACCGGGGAGCTGTTTTTT. V and J are TRBV27 and TRBJ2-2; D unclear. The germline V and J ends were trimmed by 3 bases and 5 bases, with 10 bases remaining between them. CDR1 is MNHEY and CDR2 is SMNVEV in the germline V gene (reference sequence). This CDR3 spans 14 amino acids.

The sample holds one count of this clone. The chain employs TRBV19 and TRBJ2-2; TRBD1 is a possible D gene (6 bases). The CDR3 sequence is 14 residues long. Trimming removed 4 bases from V and 0 bases from J, with 6 bases in between. Per the germline V gene, CDR1 is LNHDA and CDR2 is SQIVND (reference sequence). This chain's CDR3 is CASSRTANTGELFF. The CDR3 nucleotides read TGTGCCAGTAGTAGGACAGCGAACACCGGGGAGCTGTTTTTT.

The rearrangement joins TRBV29-1 to TRBJ2-7, with D possibly TRBD1 on 5 matching bases. The ends were cut back, 1 base at V and 4 bases at J, with 11 bases in the middle. The CDR3 extends over 13 amino acids. CDR1 is SQVTM and CDR2 is ANQGSEA in the germline V gene. CDR3 residues: CSVEGGNRYEQYF. For the CDR3, the DNA is TGCAGCGTTGAAGGGGGTAACAGGTACGAGCAGTACTTC.

V and J are TRBV6-2 or TRBV6-3 and TRBJ2-5, with D perhaps TRBD1 (5 bases). The CDR3 is made up of 14 amino acids. Germline assignment: CDR1 MNHEY and CDR2 SVGEGT. V gave up 1 base and J gave up 10 bases, with 16 bases separating them. CDR3 bases: TGTGCCAGCAGTTACTGGGTCCGCAGGGAAAACCAGTACTTC. Amino acids: CASSYWVRRENQYF.

This clone appeared a few times. The CDR3 spells CASSLGERDGYTF. Here the CDR3 DNA reads TGTGCCAGCAGCTTAGGGGAGAGGGATGGCTACACCTTC. The rearrangement uses TRBV7-9 and TRBJ1-2; D uncertain. This CDR3 comprises 13 residues. Trimming took off 1 base at V and 6 bases at J, with 9 bases between the two ends. CDR1 is SEHNR, CDR2 FQNEAQ, per germline (reference sequence).

The chain uses TRBV19 and TRBJ2-3, with 13 positions matching TRBD2. The CDR3 is made up of 16 amino acids. Germline trimming cut 5 bases from V and 2 bases from J; bases unmatched to any gene: 4. CDR1 and CDR2 from the germline V gene are LNHDA and SQIVND (reference sequence). CDR3 bases: TGTGCCAGTAGTGCGGGACTAGCGGGGATCACAGATACGCAGTATTTT. Translated, it gives CASSAGLAGITDTQYF.